The source of this T cell receptor (beta chain) is a study of blood T cells in healthy people across ages. This clonotype was seen repeatedly, ten times or more. CDR1 and CDR2 (germline): LGHNA, YSLEER. The CDR3 is 20 residues long. J gave up 6 bases and V 0 bases, and 15 bases lay outside the gene matches. Primed by a sample-barcoded 5' primer and a J-beta primer mix, a second PCR proceeded for roughly 6 to 12 cycles. Each CDR3 protein gets one entry after TCRdb re-called the 5' RACE reads with MiXCR. The sample carries about 320,000 distinct CDR3 sequences, roughly 26% recorded once. The chain has TRBV4-3 and TRBJ2-1; 12 bases fit TRBD2. The sequencing sample was made of blood. The clonotype originates from a woman in her seventies in good health. The CDR3 loop reads CASSQESPRLAGVPSNEQFF. CDR3 nucleotides: TGCGCCAGCAGCCAAGAGAGCCCGAGACTAGCGGGAGTTCCCTCCAATGAGCAGTTCTTC.